This entry features one T cell receptor beta chain sequence. Antigen: not known. The record originates from a study of T cell responses to AZD1222 COVID-19 vaccine. Whole-study results and caveats: Spike as a whole was targeted by vaccine-associated CD4 TCRs, dominant at 160-218 and 743-854. Reportedly, nearly half of unique spike TCRs recognized epitopes outside B.1.351/B.1.1.7 mutations. Donors in the cohort were predominantly white British and more often female, and clonal diversity was possibly underestimated. Two doses of AZD1222 preceded a rise in Spike-specific TCR breadth and depth.

Assay used: immunoSEQ multiplex PCR; TCRdb lists only in-frame clones, some missing. The table has more than 150,000 clones, approximately 94% seen once. The sample consisted of peripheral blood, taken on day 0 of AZD1222 vaccination. The sequence came from an adult in good health.

The CDR3 bases are TGTGCCAGCAGCTTCACCGGGGAGCTGTTTTTT. Translated: CASSFTGELFF. The J gene is TRBJ2-2, the V gene TRBV11-1; D remains ambiguous. Germline loops: CDR1 SGHAT, CDR2 FQDESV (reference sequence). Trimming pared 3 bases from V and 4 bases from J, leaving 0 bases between. CDR3 length: 11 residues.